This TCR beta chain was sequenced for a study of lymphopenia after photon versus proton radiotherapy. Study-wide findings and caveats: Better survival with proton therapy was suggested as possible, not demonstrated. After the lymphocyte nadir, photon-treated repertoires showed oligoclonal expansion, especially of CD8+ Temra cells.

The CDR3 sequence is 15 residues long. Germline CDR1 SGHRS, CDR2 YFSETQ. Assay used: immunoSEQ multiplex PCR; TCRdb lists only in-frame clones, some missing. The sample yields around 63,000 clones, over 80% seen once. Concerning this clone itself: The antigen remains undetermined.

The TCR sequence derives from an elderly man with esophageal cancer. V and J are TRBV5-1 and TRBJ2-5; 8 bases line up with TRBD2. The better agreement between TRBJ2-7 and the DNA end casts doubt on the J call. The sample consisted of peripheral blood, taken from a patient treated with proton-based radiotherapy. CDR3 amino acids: CASSSQGTSGREQYF. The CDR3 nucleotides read TGCGCCAGCAGTTCCCAGGGGACTAGTGGACGCGAGCAGTACTTC.